This T cell receptor beta chain came from a study of CD8 T cells in ankylosing spondylitis. The CDR3 runs to 15 residues. Germline V gene data show CDR1 as SGHTA and CDR2 as FQGNSA. Study-level findings and limits: Clones tied to disease were said to be significantly enriched in matched ankylosing spondylitis synovial fluid. Previously reported in reactive arthritis synovial fluid and blood were some of the motif variants. In ankylosing spondylitis blood, a motif of roughly eight highly homologous TCR beta variants appeared characteristic.

Points on this clonotype: Its cognate antigen is unknown. A read error may account for a junction end that differs from germline.

The authors made TCR beta libraries by quantitative 5'-RACE with molecular barcodes. TCRdb itself ran the 5' RACE reads through MiXCR, one entry per CDR3 protein. The sample consists of about 390,000 distinct CDR3 sequences, approximately 20% of them appearing once. This clonotype originated in a male donor with ankylosing spondylitis. Sequences were obtained from blood, either unsorted or a sorted T cell fraction (not recorded which). The chain uses TRBV7-2 and TRBJ2-1; D not resolved. CDR3 nucleotides: TGTGCCAGCAGCTTAGGACCGAGCTCCTACAATGAGCAGTCCTTC. It yields the protein CASSLGPSSYNEQSF.